The T cell receptor beta chain described here comes from a study of STAT5B mutations in CD4+ large granular lymphocyte leukemia. Overall study findings and caveats: Higher CD4+ than CD8+ T-LGLL clonality might reflect small sample size.

Concerning this clone itself: Its antigen is undetermined.

The germline V gene has CDR1 SNHLY and CDR2 FYNNEI. The CDR3 extends over 13 amino acids. V was clipped by 7 bases and J by 6 bases, with 16 bases between them. Here immunoSEQ multiplex PCR was the method, and the copy in TCRdb shows in-frame clones only, minus some. The sample includes 30,000 or so clones, around 85% of them seen just once. The TCR originated in a human donor in good health. The sample consisted of CD4+ T cells from blood buffy coats. The chain recombines TRBV2 with TRBJ2-7; D may be TRBD1 (5 bases). The chain's CDR3 is CASTSEVGVEQYF. DNA for the CDR3: TGTGCCAGCACCTCCGAGGTAGGGGTCGAGCAGTACTTC.